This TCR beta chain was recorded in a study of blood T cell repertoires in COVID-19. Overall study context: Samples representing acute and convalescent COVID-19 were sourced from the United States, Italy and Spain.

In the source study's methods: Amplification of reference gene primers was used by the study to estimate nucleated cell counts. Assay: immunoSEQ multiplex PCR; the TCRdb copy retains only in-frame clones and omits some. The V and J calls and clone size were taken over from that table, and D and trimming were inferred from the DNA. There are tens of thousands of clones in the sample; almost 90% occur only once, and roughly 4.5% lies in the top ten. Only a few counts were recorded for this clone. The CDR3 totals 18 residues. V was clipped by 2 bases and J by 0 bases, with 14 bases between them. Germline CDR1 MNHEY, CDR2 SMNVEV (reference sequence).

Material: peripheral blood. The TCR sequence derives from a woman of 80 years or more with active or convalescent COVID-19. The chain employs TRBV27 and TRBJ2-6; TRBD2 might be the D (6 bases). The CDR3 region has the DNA TGTGCCAGCAGTTTAGCGGGATCCATTCGCTCTGGGGCCAACGTCCTGACTTTC. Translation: CASSLAGSIRSGANVLTF.